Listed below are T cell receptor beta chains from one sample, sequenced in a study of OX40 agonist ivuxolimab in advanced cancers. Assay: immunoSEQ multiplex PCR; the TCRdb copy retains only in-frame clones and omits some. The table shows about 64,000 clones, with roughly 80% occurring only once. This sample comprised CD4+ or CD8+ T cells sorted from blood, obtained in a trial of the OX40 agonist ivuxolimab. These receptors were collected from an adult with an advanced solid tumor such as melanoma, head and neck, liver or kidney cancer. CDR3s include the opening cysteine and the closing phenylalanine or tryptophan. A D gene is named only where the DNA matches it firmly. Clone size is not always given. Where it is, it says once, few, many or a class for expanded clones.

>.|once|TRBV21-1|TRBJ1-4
CASSLSGAANEKLFF
TGTGCCAGCAGCCTTTCAGGGGCGGCTAATGAAAAACTGTTTTTT
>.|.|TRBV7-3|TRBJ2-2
CASGRGQVGTGELFF
TGTGCCAGCGGGAGGGGGCAAGTGGGAACCGGGGAGCTGTTTTTT
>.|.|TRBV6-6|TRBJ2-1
CASKAEQEQFF
TGTGCCAGCAAAGCGGAGCAGGAGCAGTTCTTC
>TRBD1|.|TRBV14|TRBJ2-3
CASSPRTGGTQYF
TGTGCCAGCAGCCCACGGACAGGGGGTACGCAGTATTTT
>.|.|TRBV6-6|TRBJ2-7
CASSYSANYEQYF
TGTGCCAGCAGTTACTCGGCGAACTACGAGCAGTACTTC
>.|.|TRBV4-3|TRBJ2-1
CASSQLSPGTGYNEQFF
TGCGCCAGCAGCCAGCTCTCCCCAGGGACGGGGTACAATGAGCAGTTCTTC
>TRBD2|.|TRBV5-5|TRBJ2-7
CASSSGRSSYEQYF
TGTGCCAGCAGCTCCGGGAGGAGCTCCTACGAGCAGTACTTC
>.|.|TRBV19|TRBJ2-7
CASSVSGTGSYEQYF
TGTGCCAGTAGTGTCTCCGGGACTGGTTCCTACGAGCAGTACTTC
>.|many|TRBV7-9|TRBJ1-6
CASSLGANSPLHF
TGTGCCAGCAGCTTGGGGGCCAATTCACCCCTCCACTTT
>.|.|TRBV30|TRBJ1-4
CAWSAGTHNEKLFF
TGTGCCTGGAGTGCCGGGACCCATAATGAAAAACTGTTTTTT
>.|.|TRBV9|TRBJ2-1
CASSVEGLGQTGQFF
TGTGCCAGCAGCGTAGAAGGTTTAGGACAGACTGGGCAGTTCTTC
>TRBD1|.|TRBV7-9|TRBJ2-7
CASSLPGQGAPNSYEQYF
TGTGCCAGCAGCTTACCGGGACAGGGGGCCCCGAATTCATACGAGCAGTACTTC
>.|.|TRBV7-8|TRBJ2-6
CASSEAGGGGANVLTF
TGTGCCAGCAGCGAGGCAGGTGGTGGTGGGGCCAACGTCCTGACTTTC
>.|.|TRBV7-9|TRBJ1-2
CASSPATGELYGYTF
TGTGCCAGCAGCCCTGCGACAGGAGAACTTTATGGCTACACCTTC
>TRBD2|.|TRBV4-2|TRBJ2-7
CASSQEGTSGSYEQYF
TGTGCCAGCAGCCAAGAGGGGACTAGCGGTTCCTACGAGCAGTACTTC
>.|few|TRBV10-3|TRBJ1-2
CAISESTLPYGYTF
TGTGCCATCAGTGAGTCGACCCTACCCTATGGCTACACCTTC
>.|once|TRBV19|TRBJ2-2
CASSIGFGELFF
TGTGCCAGTAGTATAGGGTTCGGGGAGCTGTTTTTT
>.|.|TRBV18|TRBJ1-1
CASSIGILQENTEAFF
TGTGCCAGCTCAATCGGTATTTTACAGGAGAACACTGAAGCTTTCTTT
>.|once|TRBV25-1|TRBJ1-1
CASSAKWVGGTEAFF
TGTGCCAGCAGTGCCAAGTGGGTAGGTGGCACTGAAGCTTTCTTT
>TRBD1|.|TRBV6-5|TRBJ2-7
CASSLVGTGTEQYF
TGTGCCAGCAGTCTTGTAGGGACAGGGACCGAGCAGTACTTC
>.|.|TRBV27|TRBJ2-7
CASSVQGGYEQYF
TGTGCCAGCAGTGTACAGGGGGGGTACGAGCAGTACTTC
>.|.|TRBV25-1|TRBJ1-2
CASSDFTENYGYTF
TGTGCCAGCAGTGATTTCACTGAAAACTATGGCTACACCTTC
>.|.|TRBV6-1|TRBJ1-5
CASSLLGNQPQHF
TGTGCCAGCAGTCTCCTCGGCAATCAGCCCCAGCATTTT
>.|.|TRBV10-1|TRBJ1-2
CASSESGRAGGYTF
TGCGCCAGCAGTGAGTCGGGCAGGGCTGGTGGCTACACCTTC
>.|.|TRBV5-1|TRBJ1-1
CASSLTTFNTEAFF
TGCGCCAGCAGCTTGACAACCTTCAACACTGAAGCTTTCTTT
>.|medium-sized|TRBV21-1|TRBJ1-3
CASSKGGAIGNTIYF
TGTGCCAGCAGCAAAGGCGGGGCAATTGGAAACACCATATATTTT
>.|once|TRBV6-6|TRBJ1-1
CASRDPSSNTEAFF
TGTGCCAGCAGGGATCCCAGCTCGAACACTGAAGCTTTCTTT
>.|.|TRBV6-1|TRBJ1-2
CASSVGYGYTF
TGTGCCAGCAGTGTCGGCTATGGCTACACCTTC
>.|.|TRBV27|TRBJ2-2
CASSLIPGSGELFF
TGTGCCAGCAGTTTAATTCCGGGTTCCGGGGAGCTGTTTTTT
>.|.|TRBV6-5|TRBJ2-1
CASSRQGGNEQFF
TGTGCCAGCAGTAGGCAGGGCGGAAATGAGCAGTTCTTC
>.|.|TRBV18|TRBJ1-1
CASSPSREDEAFF
TGTGCCAGCTCACCGTCGAGGGAGGATGAAGCTTTCTTT